What follows are 25 T cell receptor beta chains derived from one specimen sequenced in a study of vaccination effects on CD4 cells after COVID-19. With the ViraFEST assay, the study expanded antigen-specific CD4+ T cells using viral peptide pools, then sequenced them. Culture proceeded for approximately nine days, and CD4+ T cells were then isolated. These receptors lack a known antigen. The assay was immunoSEQ multiplex PCR, and TCRdb's table has in-frame clones only and misses some. The sample has 23,000 or so clones; about 73% are singletons. Sequenced here: CD4+ T cells from PBMCs cultured with HCoV-229E spike peptides, sampled before COVID-19 vaccination. The source of these receptors is a human donor who received a COVID-19 vaccine.

J is TRBJ2-7 and V is TRBV6-1; D not resolved. The CDR3 is 15 residues long. Deletions cut 2 bases from V and 4 bases from J, with 15 bases between. Germline CDR1 and CDR2: MNHNS and SASEGT. CDR3 region: CASSERFYGLYEQYF. Written as DNA, the CDR3 is TGTGCCAGCAGTGAAAGGTTTTATGGGCTATACGAGCAGTACTTC.

The chain employs TRBV19 and TRBJ2-7, with TRBD1 matching 8 bases. The CDR3 is made up of 14 amino acids. The germline V gene has CDR1 LNHDA and CDR2 SQIVND (reference sequence). V lost 5 bases, J lost 5 bases, and 8 bases stayed unmatched. The CDR3 nucleotides read TGTGCCAGTAGTTCCTGGACAGGGCGCAACGAGCAGTACTTC. Encoded protein: CASSSWTGRNEQYF. The full variable domain, its missing parts supplied by reference TRBV19 and TRBJ2-7, is DGGITQSPKYLFRKEGQNVTLSCEQNLNHDAMYWYRQDPGQGLRLIYYSQIVNDFQKGDIAEGYSVSREKKESFPLTVTSAQKNPTAFYLCASSSWTGRNEQYFGPGTRLTVT.

The chain combines TRBV9 with TRBJ2-1, with D possibly being TRBD2 (6 bases). Per the germline V gene, CDR1 is SGDLS and CDR2 is YYNGEE. Trimming pared 4 bases from V and 4 bases from J, leaving 9 bases between. There are 13 residues in the CDR3. The CDR3, as DNA: TGTGCCAGCAGCACGGGGGATTACAATGAGCAGTTCTTC. Its protein product is CASSTGDYNEQFF.

The gene calls are TRBV7-2 and TRBJ1-2; D ambiguous. With 1 base removed from V and 2 bases from J, the gap between germline ends came to 14 bases. This CDR3 region has 16 residues. The germline V gene has CDR1 SGHTA and CDR2 FQGNSA. This CDR3 reads CASSLGSVVGNYGYTF. In DNA, the CDR3 is TGTGCCAGCAGCTTAGGGTCTGTTGTAGGGAACTATGGCTACACCTTC.

The chain carries TRBV11-3 and TRBJ2-1; 8 nucleotides line up with TRBD2. Germline-derived CDR1 and CDR2 are SGHNT and YENEEA. The junction had 7 bases not matched to a gene; V was cut back by 5 bases and J by 4 bases. The CDR3 length is 15 residues. CDR3 in DNA: TGTGCCAGCAGCACCCCTAGCGGGTCTTACAATGAGCAGTTCTTC. Amino acid sequence: CASSTPSGSYNEQFF.

This clone was counted between two and nine times. The rearrangement links TRBV12-3 or TRBV12-4 to TRBJ2-7; no reliable D call. The CDR3 has 13 amino acids. V lost 0 bases and J lost 1, with 4 bases in between. The CDR3 nucleotides read TGTGCCAGCAGTTTAGCCGGATCCTACGAGCAGTACTTC. Translated, it gives CASSLAGSYEQYF.

This clone was counted once. The rearrangement links TRBV7-9 to TRBJ1-1; D is unclear. The CDR3 extends over 14 amino acids. V dropped 5 bases and J dropped 4 bases, with 14 bases sitting between them. The germline gives CDR1 SEHNR, CDR2 FQNEAQ (reference sequence). CDR3: CASSLGEIFTEAFF. CDR3 sequence (DNA): TGTGCCAGCAGCCTAGGTGAGATTTTCACTGAAGCTTTCTTT.

V usage is TRBV4-1 and J usage is TRBJ1-3, with TRBD1 identical over 7 bases. Losses at the gene ends were 1 base for V and 0 bases for J; bases not matched to a gene: 6. The length of the CDR3 is 17 residues. Germline assignment: CDR1 MGHRA and CDR2 YSYEKL. The CDR3 spells CASSQGDSLSSGNTIYF. The CDR3 region has the DNA TGCGCCAGCAGCCAAGGGGACAGTCTAAGCTCTGGAAACACCATATATTTT.

This chain links TRBV3-1 (or the pseudogene TRBV3-2) with TRBJ2-3; perhaps TRBD1 as D (6 bases). V was shortened by 4 bases and J by 1 base, with 27 bases between the two germline ends. The CDR3 consists of 20 residues. From germline, CDR1 is LGHDT and CDR2 YNNKEL (reference sequence). CDR3 coding DNA: TGTGCCAGCAGCCGGCGCGTTGGGCAGGGGAGTTTGGTCGGCACAGATACGCAGTATTTT. This codes for CASSRRVGQGSLVGTDTQYF.

The V call is TRBV5-1, the J call TRBJ1-2; a possible D gene is TRBD1 (5 bases). V was shortened by 4 bases and J by 0 bases, with 13 bases between the two germline ends. In germline, CDR1 is SGHRS, CDR2 YFSETQ. The length of the CDR3 is 15 residues. The CDR3 loop is CASSLGTETNYGYTF. CDR3 DNA: TGCGCCAGCAGCCTGGGGACTGAGACTAACTATGGCTACACCTTC.

The chain is built from TRBV21-1 and TRBJ2-3. TRBV21-1 is noted as a pseudogene. CDR3 length: 14 residues. The CDR3 DNA reads as TGTGCCAGCTGGCTGGTTAGGAAAACAGATACGCAGTATTTT. Translated: CASWLVRKTDTQYF.

V is TRBV7-2 and J is TRBJ2-7; 8 bases are shared with TRBD2. There are 14 residues in the CDR3. Trimming took 5 bases from V and 2 from J; bases not matched to a gene: 5. The germline V gene has CDR1 SGHTA and CDR2 FQGNSA. The chain's CDR3 is CASSPREGAYEQYF. The CDR3 nucleotides are TGTGCCAGCAGCCCTCGGGAGGGGGCCTACGAGCAGTACTTC.

CDR3 region: CASKPVVGVYGYTF. The CDR3 region has the DNA TGCGCCAGCAAACCTGTCGTGGGTGTCTATGGCTACACCTTC. The V call is TRBV5-1, the J call TRBJ1-2; D not resolved. Looked up from germline, CDR1 is SGHRS and CDR2 is YFSETQ. V lost 6 bases, J lost 4 bases, and 16 bases lay in between. CDR3 length: 14 amino acids.

The chain is built from TRBV4-1 and TRBJ1-4, with no clear D. V shed 2 bases and J shed 8 bases, with 9 bases lying between them. The CDR3 spans 13 residues. Germline CDR1 and CDR2: MGHRA and YSYEKL. The DNA of the CDR3 is TGCGCCAGCAGCCAACCAAGGACCGAAAAACTGTTTTTT. The encoded protein is CASSQPRTEKLFF.

The chain has TRBV6-1 and TRBJ2-7, with D tentatively TRBD2 (5 bases). The CDR3 loop spans 13 amino acids. Looked up from germline, CDR1 is MNHNS and CDR2 is SASEGT. Trimming removed 2 bases from V and 6 bases from J, with 11 bases in between. CDR3 residues: CASSESLALEQYF. The CDR3 DNA sequence: TGTGCCAGCAGTGAATCTCTAGCTCTCGAGCAGTACTTC.

This clone showed up just a few times. The rearrangement links TRBV9 to TRBJ2-7, with D tentatively TRBD1 or TRBD2 (5 bases each). With 0 bases removed from V and 4 bases from J, the gap between germline ends came to 23 bases. This CDR3 region has 18 residues. Germline loops: CDR1 SGDLS, CDR2 YYNGEE. CDR3 in DNA: TGTGCCAGCAGCGTAGGGCCGTCGGCACCGGGGACCAATTACGAGCAGTACTTC. It specifies CASSVGPSAPGTNYEQYF.

The V and J genes are TRBV9 and TRBJ2-3; 7 bases match TRBD2. Per the germline V gene, CDR1 is SGDLS and CDR2 is YYNGEE. The CDR3 consists of 16 residues. Trimming took 0 bases from V and 2 from J; bases not matched to a gene: 6. This chain's CDR3 is CASSVGLLAVTDTQYF. Written as DNA, the CDR3 is TGTGCCAGCAGCGTAGGGCTTCTAGCGGTCACAGATACGCAGTATTTT. The variable domain in full, completed from reference TRBV9 and TRBJ2-3, reads DSGVTQTPKHLITATGQRVTLRCSPRSGDLSVYWYQQSLDQGLQFLIQYYNGEERAKGNILERFSAQQFPDLHSELNLSSLELGDSALYFCASSVGLLAVTDTQYFGPGTRLTVL.

V usage is TRBV9 and J usage is TRBJ2-1; D gene ambiguous. This CDR3 spans 12 amino acids. The germline V and J ends were trimmed by 3 bases and 6 bases, with 7 bases remaining between them. CDR1 and CDR2 (germline): SGDLS, YYNGEE. The CDR3 here is CASSASPNEQFF. CDR3 in DNA: TGTGCCAGCAGCGCCTCGCCCAATGAGCAGTTCTTC.

The gene calls are TRBV5-1 and TRBJ2-1; TRBD1 agrees at 10 bases. The V and J ends lost 3 bases and 8 bases, in that order; junction bases with no gene match: 8. The germline V gene has CDR1 SGHRS and CDR2 YFSETQ. CDR3 length: 15 residues. The CDR3 region is CASSSTGGVLDEQFF. CDR3 in DNA: TGCGCCAGCAGCTCGACAGGGGGCGTACTCGATGAGCAGTTCTTC.

This clone was seen a few times. The chain uses TRBV19 and TRBJ1-2; D is unclear. The V end was cut by 4 bases, the J end by 12 bases, with 15 bases between. This CDR3 is 12 amino acids long. Germline V CDR1 and CDR2: LNHDA, SQIVND (reference sequence). CDR3 protein: CASSTTGGRNTF. CDR3 bases: TGTGCCAGTAGTACCACGGGCGGACGGAACACCTTC.

The chain couples TRBV18 to TRBJ1-1; 7 nucleotides agree with TRBD1. V dropped 0 bases and J dropped 1; count of bases not matched to a gene: 2. This CDR3 has 15 residues. The germline CDR1 and CDR2 sequences are KGHSH and LQKENI. The CDR3 DNA reads as TGTGCCAGCTCACCACCCGGGGACAGGAACACTGAAGCTTTCTTT. This encodes CASSPPGDRNTEAFF.

The CDR3 spells CASSQAGTGTYEQYF. The CDR3, as DNA: TGCGCCAGCAGCCAGGCCGGGACAGGGACTTACGAGCAGTACTTC. The rearrangement joins TRBV4-1 to TRBJ2-7, with 9 bases matching TRBD1. CDR3 size: 15 residues. The germline V gene encodes CDR1 MGHRA and CDR2 YSYEKL. Trimming removed 3 bases from V and 4 bases from J; junction bases left unmatched: 7.

J is TRBJ2-5 and V is TRBV3-1 (or the pseudogene TRBV3-2); TRBD2 matches 8 bases. CDR3 length: 15 amino acids. In germline, CDR1 is LGHDT, CDR2 YNNKEL (reference sequence). V was clipped by 5 bases and J by 4 bases; unmatched bases: 9. CDR3 amino acids: CASSDYGGGPETQYF. The CDR3 DNA reads TGTGCCAGCAGCGACTACGGGGGGGGGCCAGAGACCCAGTACTTC.

The rearrangement joins TRBV4-1 to TRBJ2-5, with TRBD1 identical over 7 bases. V was pared by 4 bases and J by 0 bases, with 8 bases of the junction left unmatched. Germline V gene lookup returns CDR1 MGHRA and CDR2 YSYEKL. The CDR3 runs to 16 residues. The CDR3 here is CASSLPRGFDQETQYF. CDR3 coding DNA: TGCGCCAGCAGCCTCCCCAGGGGGTTTGACCAAGAGACCCAGTACTTC.

This chain links TRBV5-1 with TRBJ2-7; no reliable D call. The CDR3 extends over 13 amino acids. Germline loops: CDR1 SGHRS, CDR2 YFSETQ. Trimming shortened V by 4 bases and J by 6 bases, and 14 bases separated the two germline ends. CDR3 in amino acids: CASSPIEPREQYF. In nucleotides, the CDR3 is TGCGCCAGCAGCCCTATCGAACCCCGCGAGCAGTACTTC. The whole variable domain, filled in from reference TRBV5-1 and TRBJ2-7, reads KAGVTQTPRYLIKTRGQQVTLSCSPISGHRSVSWYQQTPGQGLQFLFEYFSETQRNKGNFPGRFSGRQFSNSRSEMNVSTLELGDSALYLCASSPIEPREQYFGPGTRLTVT.